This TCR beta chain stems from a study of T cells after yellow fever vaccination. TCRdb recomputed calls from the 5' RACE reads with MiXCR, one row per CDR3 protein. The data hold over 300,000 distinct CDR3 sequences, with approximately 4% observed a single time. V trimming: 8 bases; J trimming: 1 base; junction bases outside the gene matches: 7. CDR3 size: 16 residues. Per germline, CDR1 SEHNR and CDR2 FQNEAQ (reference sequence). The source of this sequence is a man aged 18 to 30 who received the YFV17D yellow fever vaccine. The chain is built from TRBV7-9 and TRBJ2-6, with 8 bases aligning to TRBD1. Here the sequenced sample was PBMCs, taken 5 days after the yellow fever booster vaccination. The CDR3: CASAPRDRSGANVLTF. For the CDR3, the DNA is TGTGCCAGCGCCCCCCGGGACAGGTCTGGGGCCAACGTCCTGACTTTC.